This passage covers 25 T cell receptor beta chains from one sample sequenced in a study of CD8+ T cells in alopecia areata. Reverse transcribed after extraction, RNA yielded cDNA as the sequencing template. The method was immunoSEQ multiplex PCR; TCRdb's version includes in-frame clones alone and lacks a portion of them. Altogether about 300,000 clones were found in the sample, and no singletons occur. The pooled cutaneous lymph node cells were sorted using several markers (CD4, CD8alpha, NKG2D, NKG2ACE and others). Sequenced material: CD4+ T cells sorted from a lymph node. These receptors were taken from a C3H/HeJ mouse with alopecia areata. This strain's MHC haplotype is H2-k.

This clone was counted a few times. The gene names given are mouse names. The observed sequence ends 4 residues before the CDR3 terminus, with the missing tail filled in from the germline J gene. Other DNA variants within this sample encode the same CDR3. This chain joins TRBV19 and TRBJ2-3; 8 nucleotides match TRBD2. The CDR3 sequence is 13 residues long. V shed 4 bases, J shed 3 bases, and the junction held 1 base outside the gene matches. Germline-derived CDR1 and CDR2 are FNHDT and SITEND (reference sequence). CDR3 DNA (partial): TGTGCCAGCAGTTCTGGGGGGGCAGAA. Protein product: CASSSGGAE. The entire CDR3 is CASSSGGAETLYF. Together with reference TRBV19 and TRBJ2-3, the CDR3 gives the full variable domain: GGIITQTPKFLIGQEGQKLTLKCQQNFNHDTMYWYRQDSGKGLRLIYYSITENDLQKGDLSEGYDASREKKSSFSLTVTSAQKNEMAVFLCASSSGGAETLYFGSGTRLTVL.

Points on this clone: Mouse names are used for the genes. Coverage ceases 4 residues before the CDR3 finishes, and the germline J gene fills in the end. The genes are TRBV31 and TRBJ2-4; 7 positions match TRBD2. CDR3 size: 14 residues. V was clipped by 5 bases and J by 1 base; unmatched bases: 6. Germline loops: CDR1 GKSSPN, CDR2 SITVG. Partial CDR3 DNA: TGTGCCTGGGACTGGGAGGAAGGTCAAAAC. Translated: CAWDWEEGQN. In full, the CDR3 is CAWDWEEGQNTLYF.

This clone came up a few times. Genes and germline come from the mouse. The read gets to within 4 residues of the CDR3 end, and the germline J gene fills in the rest. The same CDR3 can be traced to other DNA sequences in this sample. The chain uses TRBV17 and TRBJ2-5, with TRBD2 matching over 12 bases. The V and J ends lost 6 bases and 2 bases, in that order; junction bases with no gene match: 3. The CDR3 sequence is 15 residues long. Germline CDR1 reads MNHDT; CDR2 reads YYDKIL. CDR3 in amino acids: CASSRDWGAQDTQYF. The CDR3 DNA, read in part, is TGTGCTAGCAGCAGGGACTGGGGGGCCCAAGAC.

With regard to this clone: Gene labels here are mouse ones. The read ends 4 residues before the CDR3 terminus; that terminus is restored from the germline J gene. The same CDR3 is also encoded by other DNA sequences in this sample. The chain is built from TRBV13-2 and TRBJ2-5, with 7 bases lining up with TRBD2. The CDR3 runs to 15 residues. Germline loops: CDR1 NNHNN, CDR2 SYGAGS (reference sequence). V shed 1 base and J 1 base; nucleotides not matched to a gene: 3. CDR3: CASGDPGGDQDTQYF. The DNA read from the CDR3 is TGTGCCAGCGGTGATCCGGGGGGGGACCAAGAC.

Comment on this clone: Germline and genes: mouse. The CDR3 is cut off 4 residues early in the read; its end comes from the germline J gene. V is TRBV17 and J is TRBJ2-5, with 8 bases matching TRBD2. The CDR3 consists of 16 residues. In germline, CDR1 is MNHDT, CDR2 YYDKIL. V dropped 1 base and J dropped 0; count of bases not matched to a gene: 3. This chain's CDR3 is CASSRGTGRNQDTQYF. The CDR3 DNA, read in part, is TGTGCTAGCAGTAGAGGGACTGGGAGAAACCAAGAC. Drawing the rest from reference TRBV17 and TRBJ2-5, the complete variable domain is DTTVKQNPRYKLARVGKPVNLICSQTMNHDTMYWYQKKPNQAPKLLLFYYDKILNREADTFEKFQSSRPNNSFCSLYIGSAGLEYSAMYLCASSRGTGRNQDTQYFGPGTRLLVL.

About this clone: Gene names and germline refer to mouse. The read finishes 4 residues shy of the CDR3 end, and the germline J gene is used to complete it. This chain joins TRBV13-3 and TRBJ2-3, with D possibly being TRBD1 (5 bases). The CDR3 extends over 13 amino acids. CDR1 and CDR2 (germline): NNHDY, SYVADS. Trimming shortened V by 5 bases and J by 0 bases, and 7 bases separated the two germline ends. The CDR3: CASRQVSAETLYF. The DNA read from the CDR3 is TGTGCCAGCAGACAGGTTAGTGCAGAA.

Comment on this clone: Gene names and germline match the mouse. Read sequence stops 4 residues before the CDR3 end, and the germline J gene provides the missing end. J is TRBJ2-4 and V is TRBV19, with 11 bases identical to TRBD2. This CDR3 spans 15 amino acids. Looked up from germline, CDR1 is FNHDT and CDR2 is SITEND (reference sequence). CDR3 protein: CASSSGLGGGNTLYF. The sequenced CDR3 bases are TGTGCCAGCAGTTCCGGACTGGGGGGTGGAAAC.

This clone was observed a handful of times. Gene and germline names: mouse. The read comes to an end 4 residues before the CDR3 does, leaving the germline J gene to fill in the end. V usage is TRBV13-1 and J usage is TRBJ2-2, with D possibly being TRBD2 (5 bases). The CDR3 is 13 residues long. The germline V gene has CDR1 NSHNY and CDR2 SYGAGN. V was trimmed by 1 base and J by 6 bases, leaving 7 bases between them. CDR3 amino acids: CASSDYGAGQLYF. CDR3 DNA (partial): TGTGCCAGCAGTGATTATGGGGCCGGG.

With respect to this clone: Mouse gene names and germline throughout. The read falls 4 residues short of the CDR3 end, and the missing part is taken from the germline J gene. The chain employs TRBV19 and TRBJ2-3, with D perhaps matching TRBD2 (6 bases). The length of the CDR3 is 14 residues. Trimming removed 5 bases at V and 2 bases at J, with 12 bases between. Looked up from germline, CDR1 is FNHDT and CDR2 is SITEND (reference sequence). The CDR3 region is CASRPTGDAETLYF. The CDR3 DNA, read in part, is TGTGCCAGCAGACCGACTGGTGATGCAGAA. Full variable domain (outside the CDR3, taken from reference TRBV19 and TRBJ2-3): GGIITQTPKFLIGQEGQKLTLKCQQNFNHDTMYWYRQDSGKGLRLIYYSITENDLQKGDLSEGYDASREKKSSFSLTVTSAQKNEMAVFLCASRPTGDAETLYFGSGTRLTVL.

The sample holds a few counts of this clone. The gene symbols are mouse symbols. Sequencing ends 4 residues short of the CDR3 end; the germline J gene provides the rest. The chain joins TRBV1 to TRBJ2-5; maybe TRBD1 (6 bases). V was clipped by 0 bases and J by 1 base, with 11 bases between them. The V gene's germline CDR1 is NSQYPW and CDR2 LRSPGD (reference sequence). CDR3 length: 16 amino acids. The CDR3 bases that were read are TGCACCTGCAGTGCAGACCCACAGGGAGACCAAGAC. This codes for CTCSADPQGDQD. The full CDR3 sequence reads CTCSADPQGDQDTQYF.

In this sample, this clone turned up a few times. The gene names given are mouse names. The sequenced fragment ends 4 residues before the CDR3 boundary, so the rest is inferred from the germline J gene. V usage is TRBV13-1 and J usage is TRBJ1-1; D gene unclear. Looked up from germline, CDR1 is NSHNY and CDR2 is SYGAGN. The CDR3 consists of 13 residues. V dropped 4 bases and J dropped 0 bases, with 7 bases sitting between them. The sequenced part of the CDR3 DNA is TGTGCCAGCAGTCCACAGTCAAACACA. Its protein product is CASSPQSNT. The CDR3, in full, reads CASSPQSNTEVFF.

This clone showed up just a few times. Gene names and germline refer to mouse. The read is 4 residues too short to cover the CDR3 end, so that end is filled in from the germline J gene. The genes are TRBV19 and TRBJ2-5; perhaps TRBD1 as D (6 bases). V gave up 6 bases and J gave up 3 bases, with 8 bases separating them. CDR1 is FNHDT, CDR2 SITEND, per germline (reference sequence). This CDR3 is built from 12 residues. CDR3 DNA, as far as it was read: TGTGCCAGCACGGGACAACAAGAC. Encoded protein: CASTGQQD. The complete CDR3 reads CASTGQQDTQYF.

Comments on this clone: Gene names denote mouse genes. The read stops 4 residues short of the end of the CDR3; the missing end is completed from the germline J gene. The identical CDR3 is also encoded by other nucleotide sequences in the sample. The chain uses TRBV31 and TRBJ2-2; 11 bases line up with TRBD2. Per germline, CDR1 GKSSPN and CDR2 SITVG. J was trimmed by 4 bases and V by 0 bases; bases with no gene match: 1. The CDR3 length is 15 residues. CDR3 sequence: CAWSLGLGGTGQLYF. The CDR3 DNA, read in part, is TGTGCCTGGAGTCTAGGACTGGGGGGCACCGGG.

This clone was detected only a few times. Gene names and germline refer to mouse. The DNA ends 4 residues before the CDR3 does, and the rest of the CDR3 is filled in from the germline J gene. Other nucleotide sequences from this sample produce the same CDR3. The chain combines TRBV31 with TRBJ2-3; 14 nucleotides align to TRBD2. In germline, CDR1 is GKSSPN, CDR2 SITVG. V trimming: 0 bases; J trimming: 3 bases; junction bases outside the gene matches: 2. The CDR3 contains 16 residues. The CDR3 protein is CAWSLGTGGAAETLYF. CDR3 DNA, as far as it was read: TGTGCCTGGAGTCTAGGGACTGGGGGGGCGGCAGAA.

This clone was seen only a few times. The germline and genes are mouse ones. The CDR3 extends 4 residues past the end of the read, so its final part is completed from the germline J gene. The gene calls are TRBV1 and TRBJ2-3, with a tentative D call TRBD1 (6 bases). Germline V CDR1 and CDR2: NSQYPW, LRSPGD (reference sequence). CDR3 size: 14 residues. With 4 bases removed from V and 3 bases from J, the gap between germline ends came to 11 bases. The CDR3 sequence is CTCSDRERAETLYF. The CDR3 bases that were read are TGCACCTGCAGTGACAGGGAGAGAGCAGAA.

A few counts support this clone. The gene names here belong to mouse. The sequenced fragment ends 4 residues before the CDR3 boundary, so the rest is inferred from the germline J gene. The rearrangement joins TRBV31 to TRBJ2-2, with D maybe TRBD2 (5 bases). The CDR3 has 14 amino acids. Germline CDR1 GKSSPN, CDR2 SITVG. V was shortened by 0 bases and J by 6 bases, with 11 bases between the two germline ends. The CDR3 region is CAWSLALVPGQLYF. Incomplete CDR3 DNA: TGTGCCTGGAGTCTAGCACTGGTCCCCGGG.

As regards this clone: Genes and germline are mouse. The missing CDR3 end, 4 residues past where the read stops, is filled in from the germline J gene. The chain carries TRBV13-1 and TRBJ2-1; 10 bases map to TRBD2. CDR3 length equals 15 residues. Germline assignment: CDR1 NSHNY and CDR2 SYGAGN. The V gene end was trimmed by 1 base and the J gene end by 4 bases; junction bases not matched to a gene: 2. The covered CDR3 bases are TGTGCCAGCAGTGATAGGGGACTGGGGTATGCT. Amino acids: CASSDRGLGYA. The CDR3 as a whole reads CASSDRGLGYAEQFF.

In the case of this clone: Gene names follow the mouse nomenclature. Read data end 4 residues before the CDR3 end; the end is taken from the germline J gene. Other DNA sequences within the sample encode an identical CDR3. This rearrangement joins TRBV13-1 to TRBJ2-2; 10 bases fit TRBD2. The CDR3 contains 16 residues. In germline, CDR1 is NSHNY, CDR2 SYGAGN. Trimming took 0 bases from V and 2 from J; bases not matched to a gene: 1. The part of the CDR3 DNA that was read is TGTGCCAGCAGTGATGGACTGGGGGGTAACACCGGG. It encodes CASSDGLGGNTG. In full, the CDR3 reads CASSDGLGGNTGQLYF.

This clone has more than one count but fewer than ten. The gene names given are mouse names. The read gets to within 4 residues of the CDR3 end, and the germline J gene fills in the rest. This specimen includes other DNA sequences encoding the same CDR3. This chain links TRBV19 with TRBJ1-2, with 8 bases matching TRBD1. V dropped 3 bases and J dropped 4; count of bases not matched to a gene: 5. Germline assignment: CDR1 FNHDT and CDR2 SITEND (reference sequence). This CDR3 has 14 residues. The CDR3 here is CASSTGGAGSDYTF. The part of the CDR3 DNA that was read is TGTGCCAGCAGTACAGGGGGCGCGGGCTCC.

About this clone: Gene and germline names: mouse. The read is 4 residues too short to cover the CDR3 end, so that end is filled in from the germline J gene. The chain carries TRBV19 and TRBJ2-5; 8 bases align to TRBD1. Germline loops: CDR1 FNHDT, CDR2 SITEND (reference sequence). There are 14 residues in the CDR3. CDR3 DNA (partial): TGTGCCAGCAGTCGACAGGGGCGGATGGAC. This sequence encodes CASSRQGRMD. Given in full, the CDR3 is CASSRQGRMDTQYF.

This clone appeared a few times. The gene names given are mouse names. The read gets to within 4 residues of the CDR3 end, and the germline J gene fills in the rest. The genes are TRBV5 and TRBJ2-2, with D possibly TRBD1 on 6 matching bases. V lost 4 bases, J lost 5 bases, and 8 bases lay in between. This CDR3 has 13 amino acids. The germline gives CDR1 LGHNA, CDR2 YNLKQL (reference sequence). The part of the CDR3 DNA that was read is TGTGCCAGCAGCCGAGGACAGACCGGG. Translated, it gives CASSRGQTG. The entire CDR3 sequence reads CASSRGQTGQLYF.

Concerning this clone itself: Mouse gene names apply. The read ends 4 residues early relative to the CDR3; the germline J gene fills the gap. This CDR3 is also generated by other DNA sequences in the sample. The chain recombines TRBV2 with TRBJ2-3; 7 nucleotides agree with TRBD2. Germline V lookup: CDR1 LGHNA, CDR2 YSYQKL. The CDR3 runs 16 residues. V lost 0 bases and J lost 0; bases outside the gene matches: 3. CDR3 amino acids: CASSQEGGSSAETLYF. CDR3 bases read: TGTGCCAGCAGCCAAGAGGGGGGGTCTAGTGCAGAA.

Note on this clone: Here the gene names and germline are mouse. The read ends 4 residues before the CDR3 terminus; that terminus is restored from the germline J gene. The genes are TRBV13-1 and TRBJ2-3, with a possible D match to TRBD2 (7 bases). V lost 0 bases and J lost 3, with 14 bases in between. The V gene's germline CDR1 is NSHNY and CDR2 SYGAGN. CDR3 length: 16 residues. CDR3 loop: CASSDARGARAETLYF. The covered CDR3 bases are TGTGCCAGCAGTGATGCAAGGGGGGCGCGGGCAGAA.

This clone appeared a few times. The gene names given are mouse names. The read ends 4 residues shy of where the CDR3 ends; the end is completed using the germline J gene. The chain has TRBV19 and TRBJ1-1; TRBD1 is a possible D gene (6 bases). Germline lookup yields CDR1 FNHDT and CDR2 SITEND (reference sequence). Trimming removed 4 bases from V and 3 bases from J, with 13 bases in between. The CDR3 has 14 residues. The chain's CDR3 is CASSRGGGDTEVFF. The CDR3 bases that were read are TGTGCCAGCAGTCGGGGAGGGGGGGACACA.

The table lists this clone with a few counts. Gene names are mouse gene names. Read coverage stops 4 residues before the CDR3 terminus; the germline J gene supplies the remainder. The chain links TRBV21 to TRBJ2-3, with 7 nucleotides matching TRBD2. TRBV21 falls under the ORF class, with uncertain function. J gave up 0 bases and V 2 bases, and 5 bases lay outside the gene matches. This CDR3 region has 16 residues. This chain's CDR3 is CASSQDWESSAETLYF. Incomplete CDR3 DNA: TGTGCTAGCAGTCAAGACTGGGAGTCTAGTGCAGAA.